In its sample, the clone carrying this T cell receptor (beta chain) was seen a few times. Its matching antigen is unknown. This record belongs to a study of T-cell reconstitution after alpha-beta-depleted transplantation in children. Preparation of the TCRbeta library used unique molecular identifiers. In TCRdb, the PCR reads were re-called with MiXCR into one record per CDR3 protein. The data hold about 640,000 distinct CDR3 sequences, with approximately 13% observed a single time. Notes on the study in general: A year had passed since transplant, and T-cell counts and diversity by then came mostly from newly produced T cells. Reports say that about two months after transplant, the alpha-beta T cells came out of several hundred graft clones that had expanded. TCRbeta diversity was high at day 60 in some patients (a result of surviving recipient T cells and thymic progenitors).

The V end was cut by 11 bases, the J end by 6 bases, with 19 bases between. The V gene's germline CDR1 is ENHRY and CDR2 SYGVKD. The CDR3 loop spans 14 amino acids. This material consisted of PBMCs, mostly from graft donor cells, taken 360 days after TCRalphabeta/CD19-depleted stem cell transplant. The clonotype originates from a male patient younger than 18 who had a stem cell transplant for acute myeloid leukemia, so the T cells may come from the graft donor. The chain uses TRBV10-3 and TRBJ1-4; D perhaps matches TRBD1 (6 bases). The DNA for the CDR3 is TGTGCCGCTCGCTCTTGGGAGGGGGATGAAAAACTGTTTTTT. This codes for CAARSWEGDEKLFF.